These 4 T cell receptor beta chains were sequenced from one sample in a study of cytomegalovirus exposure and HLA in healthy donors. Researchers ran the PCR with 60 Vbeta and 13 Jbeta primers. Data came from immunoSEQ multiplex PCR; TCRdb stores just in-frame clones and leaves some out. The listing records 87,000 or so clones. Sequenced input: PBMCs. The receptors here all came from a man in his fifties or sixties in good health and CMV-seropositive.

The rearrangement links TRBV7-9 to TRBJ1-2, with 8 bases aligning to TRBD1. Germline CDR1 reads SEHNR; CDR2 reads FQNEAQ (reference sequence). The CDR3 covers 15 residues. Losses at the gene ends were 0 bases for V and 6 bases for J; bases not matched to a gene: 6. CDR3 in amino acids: CASSLAVDRANGYTF. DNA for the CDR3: TGTGCCAGCAGCTTAGCGGTGGACAGGGCGAATGGCTACACCTTC. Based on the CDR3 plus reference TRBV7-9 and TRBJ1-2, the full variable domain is DTGVSQNPRHKITKRGQNVTFRCDPISEHNRLYWYRQTLGQGPEFLTYFQNEAQLEKSRLLSDRFSAERPKGSFSTLEIQRTEQGDSAMYLCASSLAVDRANGYTFGSGTRLTVV.

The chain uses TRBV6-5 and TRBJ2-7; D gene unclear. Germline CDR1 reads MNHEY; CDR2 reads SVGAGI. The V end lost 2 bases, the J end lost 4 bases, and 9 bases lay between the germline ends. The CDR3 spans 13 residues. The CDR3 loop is CASSYHARYEQYF. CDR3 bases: TGTGCCAGCAGTTACCACGCCCGGTACGAGCAGTACTTC.

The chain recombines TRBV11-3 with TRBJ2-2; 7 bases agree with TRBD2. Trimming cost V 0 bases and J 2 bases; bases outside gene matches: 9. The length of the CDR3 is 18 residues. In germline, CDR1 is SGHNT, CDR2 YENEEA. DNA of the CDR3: TGTGCCAGCAGCTTAGAGCAGGGAGGGACCATCAACACCGGGGAGCTGTTTTTT. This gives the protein CASSLEQGGTINTGELFF.

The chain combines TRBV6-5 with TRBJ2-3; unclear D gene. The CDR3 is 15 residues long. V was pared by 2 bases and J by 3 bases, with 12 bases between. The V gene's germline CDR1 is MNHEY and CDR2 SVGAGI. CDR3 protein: CASSYGPPRTDTQYF. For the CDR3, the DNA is TGTGCCAGCAGTTACGGGCCACCGCGAACAGATACGCAGTATTTT.